This TCR beta chain was sequenced for a study of blood T cell repertoires in COVID-19. Overall study: Sample material is recorded as cDNA or gDNA derived from T cells, B-cell-depleted T cells, or PBMCs.

There are 15 residues in the CDR3. Trimming at V came to 4 bases and at J to 4 bases, leaving 7 bases not matched to a gene. CDR1 SGHRS and CDR2 YFSETQ come from the germline V gene. Per the original methods: Reference gene primer amplification yielded estimated nucleated cell counts. Using immunoSEQ multiplex PCR, the repertoire was profiled, and TCRdb retains in-frame clones only, with some absent. The DNA gave D and trimming, while V, J and clone size come from that table. The sample has 200,000 to 250,000 clones, roughly 85% seen once. Input material: peripheral blood. The chain employs TRBV5-1 and TRBJ2-2; 7 nucleotides line up with TRBD2. This sequence originates from a woman aged 70 to 79 with COVID-19, enrolled during active disease. The CDR3 here is CASSLMGGFTGELFF. CDR3 DNA: TGCGCCAGCAGCCTAATGGGGGGGTTCACCGGGGAGCTGTTTTTT. The full variable domain, rest sourced from reference TRBV5-1 and TRBJ2-2, is KAGVTQTPRYLIKTRGQQVTLSCSPISGHRSVSWYQQTPGQGLQFLFEYFSETQRNKGNFPGRFSGRQFSNSRSEMNVSTLELGDSALYLCASSLMGGFTGELFFGEGSRLTVL.